This T cell receptor (beta chain) comes out of a study of T cells in narcolepsy. The data were produced by immunoSEQ multiplex PCR, yet TCRdb's version contains in-frame clones alone and is incomplete. The table has fewer than 40,000 clones, approximately 80% seen once. After removal of 8 bases from V and 10 bases from J, the junction contained 12 bases not matched to a gene. The CDR3 totals 13 residues. In germline, CDR1 is MNHNS, CDR2 SASEGT. The study's findings and limits: Same-patient CSF and blood CD4+ T cell clonotypes included HCRT-specific and TRIB2-specific autoreactive ones. Some memory CD4+ repertoires had no autoreactive clone sequences. Healthy controls reportedly lacked the autoreactive clonotypes serially found in patients' blood.

Notes on this clone: As yet, its antigen is unknown.

The rearrangement uses TRBV6-1 and TRBJ1-2, with 8 bases lining up with TRBD1. This TCR was sampled from a human donor in good health. Material for sequencing was memory (CD45RA-) CD4+ T cells from blood. CDR3 in amino acids: CASAPLGTGAYTF. CDR3 nucleotides: TGTGCCAGCGCTCCCCTGGGGACAGGAGCCTACACCTTC.